This T cell receptor beta chain was sequenced during a study of cytomegalovirus exposure and HLA in healthy donors (dated by TCRdb to about 2017). For the study in its entirety: In an earlier analysis of under 750 of the donors, about 260 Gb of sequence data and roughly 100 million unique TCR beta sequences from roughly 200 million T cells were reported. An early release that covered several hundred HLA-typed donors contained about 300 gigabases of sequencing data and about 93 million unique TCR sequences. The genetic ancestry cluster associated with self-reported Caucasian donors included around 76% of the roughly 400 genotyped donors. The study was designed to test whether signatures of past pathogen exposure could be identified by cataloging public T cell receptors. The study used immunosequencing to profile the T cell repertoires of 666 subjects and linked those repertoires to cytomegalovirus serostatus. A separate validation cohort of 100 to 150 different subjects was used in addition to the roughly 670-subject first cohort. High-throughput TCR immunosequencing, statistical association of individual TCRs with disease status, and machine learning were combined to predict cytomegalovirus infection status. To study patterns of TCR occurrence, a later analysis re-analyzed previously published TCR beta repertoires from 500 to 850 donors and added high-resolution HLA genotyping. Rather than drawing on any new phenotypic data, the later analysis identified candidate immune exposures from TCR beta sequences and the way those sequences occurred across donors. An earlier analysis of several hundred of the donors applied high-throughput TCR beta sequencing to assess whether each TCR beta V gene segment acted as functional or pseudogenic. Donor age, sex, ethnicity and CMV serostatus were collected together with the repertoire data. Genome-wide SNP genotypes for about 55% of the roughly 670 donors were used in a later genetic analysis, which treated that subset as a discovery cohort. Every discovery cohort repertoire had been produced on one sequencing platform. HLA typing included class I and class II loci at four-digit resolution. Typing coverage varied by locus: roughly 629-630 donors for A, B, C, DRB1 and DQB1; roughly 520 for DQA1; more than 600 for DPA1; approximately 450 for DPB1. Four to six DR-DQ haplotypes were handled as single units for association and clustering, since linkage in the cohort was strong. Among about 410 genotyped donors of the cohort, an average of around 250,000 unique TCR beta nucleotide sequences was sequenced per donor, of which about 20% were non-productive.

Library method: the immunoSEQ multiplex PCR assay. For the multiplex PCR, a mixture combining 60 forward primers for TCR Vbeta segments and 13 reverse primers for TCR Jbeta segments was used. A multiplex PCR assay on genomic DNA amplified the CDR3 region of rearranged TCR beta genes. The amplified TCR beta libraries were sequenced on the Illumina HiSeq System as 87-base-pair reads. The original pipeline was this. Across the 500 to 700 repertoires, a later analysis counted 80 million or so unique TCR beta chains, around 11 million of which were shared by at least two donors. Raw reads were error-corrected and collapsed into unique sequences by a nearest-neighbor algorithm in which closely related sequences were merged to remove PCR and sequencing errors. V, D and J gene segments were assigned by aligning CDR3 sequences to IMGT reference sequences. For a sequence to be retained, a match of at least six nucleotides was required to both a V gene segment and a J gene segment. A rearrangement was called productive if the CDR3 had no stop codons and remained in frame with V and J, and every other rearrangement was called non-productive. CDR3 was defined according to IMGT convention as the region running from the second conserved V-encoded cysteine to the conserved J-encoded phenylalanine. In an earlier analysis of more than 550 of the donors, sequences lacking an unambiguous match to a single V gene segment were excluded. In an earlier analysis of 587 of the donors, V segments were called functional above 56.7% productive rearrangements and were called segregating when the between-donor standard deviation exceeded 5%. To diagnose cytomegalovirus status from the catalog of TCR beta chain sequences, a statistical classification framework was built. A later analysis assigned V and J genes by comparing TCR nucleotide sequences with IMGT/GENE-DB human TR gene sequences. The TCRdist pipeline was used in a later analysis to assign CDR3 sequences and most-parsimonious VDJ recombination scenarios. In a later analysis, every TCR beta chain was defined by the combination of its CDR3 amino acid sequence and its V-gene family, and reads without a unique V-gene family were dropped. As a way to deal with suspected cross-contamination and a sequencing artifact, a later analysis dropped roughly 620 nucleotide sequences that were highly shared and had low generation probability. A later analysis calculated a clonal expansion index for each public chain from normalized within-repertoire ranks of inferred template counts. In a later analysis, generation probabilities were computed using a VDJ recombination model fitted to out-of-frame rearrangements, and the results were checked against IGoR. In a later analysis, TCR-TCR, TCR-HLA and TCR-CMV co-occurrence was scored with hypergeometric tests, and a repertoire-size bias correction was applied to TCR pairs. In a later analysis, false discovery rates were estimated by permuting HLA or CMV assignments 20 times. A later analysis grouped co-occurring TCRs with DBSCAN, adding TCRdist sequence similarity when clustering within HLA-allele-positive subsets. For co-occurrence clustering, repertoires with fewer than 30,000 or more than 120,000 public chains were excluded, along with about five repertoires with anomalous nucleotide sharing. Held by TCRdb, this immuneACCESS table contains in-frame sequences only and omits some clones. Under half of the omission traces to an unresolved V gene where checked; the cause of the rest is unknown. That table is the source of V, J and clone size, and D and trimming were worked out from the DNA. For this sample there are 150,000 to 200,000 clones; roughly 75% appear just once. 1% of the sample goes to the ten largest clones.

The cohort consisted of fewer than 700 healthy bone marrow donors. All cohort members were sampled while nominally healthy, although unrecorded immune exposures were likely present. The donor was CMV seropositive and was included in the group of some 290 seropositive cohort members. A peripheral blood sample was collected from each donor, and TCR beta sequencing was performed on peripheral blood mononuclear cells. Genomic DNA was extracted from the blood cell samples with the Qiagen DNeasy Blood Extraction Kit. Overall results and qualifications from the work: Correlated functional status among segregating V segments might reflect linkage disequilibrium, but an unknown experimental factor could not be ruled out. Some IMGT-functional V segments, including TRBV6-2 and TRBV6-3, could not be told apart with the 87-base-pair reads, so those segments were excluded. When HLA alleles, especially DR and DQ, strongly co-occurred, attributing TCR associations to individual alleles was difficult. Compared with the roughly 670-donor mean, donors in an Asian-associated ancestry cluster had fewer N-insertions in productive TCRs, according to a later genetic analysis. A later analysis found that most CMV-associated TCR beta chains appeared HLA-restricted, with HLA associations seemingly driven largely by CMV exposure. Because some donors lacked HLA typing at each locus, the association tests relied only on the typed subset. The only immune exposure information available for the cohort was CMV serostatus. The earlier analysis of approximately 540 of the donors excluded roughly 17 rarely observed V segments, including chromosome 9 orphons, because counts were too low. A later analysis associated about 17,000 TCR beta sequences with specific HLA alleles at a false discovery rate of 0.05. In this cohort, only TCR beta chains were sequenced, and detectable features were limited by the absence of alpha or paired-chain data. A later analysis reported that several top co-occurrence clusters appeared linked to parvovirus B19, influenza, CMV and Epstein-Barr virus. In both the original and validation cohorts, the classifier was reported to diagnose cytomegalovirus status with high specificity and sensitivity. A later analysis found that HLA-associated TCR beta chains were more clonally expanded and had lower generation probabilities than equally common non-associated chains. In vitro tests confirmed that three of the cytomegalovirus-associated TCR beta chains recognize cytomegalovirus antigens. In an earlier analysis of fewer than 750 of the donors, most TCR beta V segments were observed in productive rearrangements about 90% or about 30% of the time, broadly matching IMGT annotations. A further reported finding was that TCR beta sequences accurately predicted the HLA-A and HLA-B alleles for most subjects in the first cohort. An association between a missense DCLRE1C variant and V-gene and J-gene trimming of TCR beta chains was found in a later genetic analysis and replicated in an independent cohort. According to the authors, the approach could potentially be generalized to other disease states and immunological phenotypes. Roughly uniform sequencing depth across donors was assumed in presence/absence analyses, although this assumption may not hold. The sequencing pipeline was judged likely to have produced a cluster of highly shared sequence variants as a technical artifact. Most TCR sequences were seen in very few donors, while some public TCRs were found in many individuals. According to a later analysis, TCR association rates differed among HLA loci, with DRB1 alleles showing the most associated TCRs and HLA-C alleles showing the fewest. In the study, roughly 160 TCR beta chains were listed as associated with cytomegalovirus.

CDR1 is given as SGHTA and CDR2 as FQGNSA, both from the germline V gene. At the junction V is shortened by 2 bases and J by 8 bases, with 12 bases in between. From its cysteine to its phenylalanine, the CDR3 spans 13 amino acids. Only CDR3 DNA is held: 39 bases, read in frame from base 1. There are a few counts of this clone. Its antigen target is currently unknown. No much larger clonotype is one base removed from it; base qualities were not supplied. This same CDR3 is encoded by further DNA sequences in the sample. Sequenced sample: PBMCs. The chain uses TRBV7-2 and TRBJ1-2; a tentative D call is TRBD1 (5 bases match). The receptor's source is a woman aged 45 to 65 in good health and CMV-seropositive. The CDR3 here reads CASSLRQGGGYTF. The DNA sequence reads TGTGCCAGCAGCTTAAGGCAGGGTGGCGGCTACACCTTC.